This TCR beta chain was identified during a study of control samples from healthy donors and cancer patients. The method was immunoSEQ multiplex PCR; TCRdb's version includes in-frame clones alone and lacks a portion of them. The sample yields 170,000 or so clones, approximately 92% seen once. V was pared by 0 bases and J by 4 bases, with 12 bases between. The CDR3 has 15 residues. The germline CDR1 and CDR2 sequences are SGHTS and YDEGEE. The clonotype was recovered from a man aged 18-30 years in good health. The sequencing sample was made of blood. The chain couples TRBV5-8 to TRBJ2-3; no reliable D call. The CDR3 bases are TGTGCCAGCAGCTTGGTGGTGGTAGACCCAGATACGCAGTATTTT. It codes for CASSLVVVDPDTQYF. Full variable domain (rest looked up from reference TRBV5-8 and TRBJ2-3): EAGVTQSPTHLIKTRGQQATLRCSPISGHTSVYWYQQALGLGLQFLLWYDEGEERNRGNFPPRFSGRQFPNYSSELNVNALELEDSALYLCASSLVVVDPDTQYFGPGTRLTVL.